These 28 T cell receptor beta chains were sequenced from one sample in a study of blood T cell repertoires in COVID-19. Sequencing was performed with immunoSEQ multiplex PCR; in TCRdb, only in-frame clones are kept and a portion is missing. Of about 43,000 clones in the sample, roughly 88% are singletons; the top ten hold 6.5% to 9%. Sequencing was performed on peripheral blood. Source of these receptors: a man aged 55-75 years with active COVID-19.

The gene calls are TRBV6-5 and TRBJ2-5; 8 bases are a match to TRBD2. The CDR3 consists of 15 residues. V lost 2 bases to trimming and J lost 5 bases; unmatched junction nucleotides: 7. CDR1 and CDR2 from the germline V gene are MNHEY and SVGAGI. In nucleotides, the CDR3 is TGTGCCAGCAGTTACCAAGCGGGAGTTAGTGAGACCCAGTACTTC. Its protein is CASSYQAGVSETQYF.

The J gene is TRBJ2-7, the V gene TRBV19; D might be TRBD1 (6 bases). CDR1 and CDR2 from the germline V gene are LNHDA and SQIVND (reference sequence). V was pared by 10 bases and J by 4 bases, with 14 bases between. The CDR3 has 12 residues. This CDR3 is CATRGSQYEQYF. The CDR3 DNA is TGTGCCACCAGGGGCAGTCAATACGAGCAGTACTTC.

This rearrangement joins TRBV7-8 to TRBJ1-2; no definite D call. This CDR3 is built from 12 residues. V was pared by 1 base and J by 7 bases, with 7 bases between. CDR1 and CDR2 from the germline V gene are SGHVS and FQNEAQ. The CDR3 nucleotides are TGTGCCAGCAGCTTAGAACGGGGTGGCTACACCTTC. Protein sequence: CASSLERGGYTF.

As DNA, the CDR3 is TGTGCCAGCAGCTTATTCCTGACTAGCGGCTACGAGCAGTACTTC. The encoded protein is CASSLFLTSGYEQYF. The chain couples TRBV7-9 to TRBJ2-7, with 9 bases identical to TRBD2. The J segment lost 3 bases and the V segment lost 2 bases, leaving 5 bases of the junction unmatched. Germline V gene sequence: CDR1 SEHNR, CDR2 FQNEAQ (reference sequence). The CDR3 has 15 residues. Filled out from reference TRBV7-9 and TRBJ2-7, the complete variable domain reads DTGVSQNPRHKITKRGQNVTFRCDPISEHNRLYWYRQTLGQGPEFLTYFQNEAQLEKSRLLSDRFSAERPKGSFSTLEIQRTEQGDSAMYLCASSLFLTSGYEQYFGPGTRLTVT.

The chain couples TRBV11-3 to TRBJ2-7, with D possibly TRBD2 on 5 matching bases. CDR1 SGHNT and CDR2 YENEEA come from the germline V gene. V was cut by 1 base and J by 5 bases, with 12 bases left in between. The CDR3 runs to 14 residues. The CDR3 bases are TGTGCCAGCAGCTTAGCTCCCGGGCGGGACGAGCAGTACTTC. Amino acid sequence: CASSLAPGRDEQYF.

The V call is TRBV30, the J call TRBJ1-1; TRBD1 matches 10 bases. The trim removed 7 bases at V and 14 bases at J, leaving 16 bases unmatched. CDR1 is GTSNPN and CDR2 is SVGIG in the germline V gene (reference sequence). The CDR3 contains 13 residues. CDR3 loop: CAFYQPGQGSAFF. CDR3 coding DNA: TGTGCCTTCTACCAGCCGGGACAGGGGAGCGCCTTCTTT.

The rearrangement joins TRBV7-2 to TRBJ2-5; D is perhaps TRBD2 (5 bases). Trimming took 4 bases from V and 1 from J, leaving 13 bases between them. Looked up from germline, CDR1 is SGHTA and CDR2 is FQGNSA. This CDR3 comprises 15 residues. CDR3 protein: CASSSGGGIQETQYF. The CDR3 nucleotides are TGTGCCAGCAGCTCCGGAGGTGGGATCCAAGAGACCCAGTACTTC. The variable domain in full, completed from reference TRBV7-2 and TRBJ2-5, reads GAGVSQSPSNKVTEKGKDVELRCDPISGHTALYWYRQSLGQGLEFLIYFQGNSAPDKSGLPSDRFSAERTGGSVSTLTIQRTQQEDSAVYLCASSSGGGIQETQYFGPGTRLLVL.

The chain links TRBV19 to TRBJ2-1, with TRBD2 matching over 8 bases. The CDR3 runs 14 residues. J was trimmed by 7 bases and V by 3 bases; bases with no gene match: 5. CDR1 is LNHDA and CDR2 is SQIVND in the germline V gene (reference sequence). CDR3 sequence (DNA): TGTGCCAGTAGTATGAAGCGGGAGATAAATGAGCAGTTCTTC. Translating gives CASSMKREINEQFF.

This clone was counted once. The CDR3 spells CASRRGGLAGYTF. The CDR3 coding sequence is TGTGCCAGTAGACGAGGGGGCCTCGCTGGCTACACCTTC. The chain employs TRBV19 and TRBJ1-2; 7 bases match TRBD1. The germline V gene encodes CDR1 LNHDA and CDR2 SQIVND (reference sequence). This CDR3 has 13 amino acids. Trimming took 6 bases from V and 7 from J; bases not matched to a gene: 8.

The chain joins TRBV11-3 to TRBJ2-1; 11 bases align to TRBD2. CDR1 is SGHNT, CDR2 YENEEA, per germline. The V gene end was trimmed by 3 bases and the J gene end by 10 bases; junction bases not matched to a gene: 8. The CDR3 length is 15 residues. As DNA, the CDR3 is TGTGCCAGCAGCTTCACCGGGACTAGCGGCGGGGAGCAGTTCTTC. Translated: CASSFTGTSGGEQFF.

This chain links TRBV6-4 with TRBJ2-1; 9 nucleotides line up with TRBD1. CDR1 is MRHNA and CDR2 is SNTAGT in the germline V gene. The CDR3 consists of 14 residues. Trimming cost V 3 bases and J 8 bases; bases outside gene matches: 5. In nucleotides, the CDR3 is TGTGCCAGCAGTGAACAGGGGGCAATCGATGAGCAGTTCTTC. As protein: CASSEQGAIDEQFF.

The V gene is TRBV7-9, the J gene TRBJ1-2, with 8 bases matching TRBD1. This CDR3 has 16 residues. The junction had 8 bases not matched to a gene; V was cut back by 4 bases and J by 1 base. Germline V gives CDR1 SEHNR, CDR2 FQNEAQ (reference sequence). CDR3 amino acids: CASSSGGTGVNYGYTF. In nucleotides, the CDR3 is TGTGCCAGCAGCTCCGGAGGGACAGGCGTTAACTATGGCTACACCTTC. The whole variable domain, remainder taken from reference TRBV7-9 and TRBJ1-2, is DTGVSQNPRHKITKRGQNVTFRCDPISEHNRLYWYRQTLGQGPEFLTYFQNEAQLEKSRLLSDRFSAERPKGSFSTLEIQRTEQGDSAMYLCASSSGGTGVNYGYTFGSGTRLTVV.

In its sample, this clone was seen once. This chain connects TRBV6-5 to TRBJ1-6; D gene uncertain. There are 16 residues in the CDR3. The germline V and J ends were trimmed by 0 bases and 5 bases, with 11 bases remaining between them. Germline V CDR1 and CDR2: MNHEY, SVGAGI. This CDR3 reads CASSYSARGNNSPLHF. Here the CDR3 DNA reads TGTGCCAGCAGTTACTCGGCCCGAGGCAATAATTCACCCCTCCACTTT.

The chain links TRBV29-1 to TRBJ1-1; the D is unclear. The CDR3 is made up of 12 amino acids. Germline V lookup: CDR1 SQVTM, CDR2 ANQGSEA. Trimming stripped 2 bases from V and 1 base from J, with 5 bases between. The CDR3 nucleotides read TGCAGCGTTGAACGCGGGAACACTGAAGCTTTCTTT. It codes for CSVERGNTEAFF.

The CDR3 protein is CASSGPTGPQYQETQYF. CDR3 DNA: TGTGCCAGCAGTGGACCTACAGGGCCCCAGTACCAAGAGACCCAGTACTTC. The chain joins TRBV2 to TRBJ2-5; tentatively, D is TRBD1 (6 bases). V dropped 4 bases and J dropped 0 bases, with 18 bases sitting between them. The CDR3 runs 17 residues. Looked up from germline, CDR1 is SNHLY and CDR2 is FYNNEI.

The V call is TRBV3-1 (or the pseudogene TRBV3-2), the J call TRBJ2-3; D ambiguous. The CDR3 has 13 residues. CDR1 and CDR2 (germline): LGHDT, YNNKEL (reference sequence). Trimming removed 4 bases from V and 0 bases from J, with 5 bases in between. The CDR3 region is CASSLSSTDTQYF. The CDR3 DNA reads as TGTGCCAGCAGCCTATCTAGCACAGATACGCAGTATTTT.

The rearrangement uses TRBV9 and TRBJ2-7; D uncertain. The CDR3 loop spans 15 amino acids. The V end lost 0 bases, the J end lost 0 bases, and 10 bases lay between the germline ends. Germline values: CDR1 SGDLS, CDR2 YYNGEE. CDR3 sequence reads: CASSVGPPSSYEQYF. The CDR3 DNA reads TGTGCCAGCAGCGTAGGGCCCCCCAGCTCCTACGAGCAGTACTTC. Complete variable domain (other parts from reference TRBV9 and TRBJ2-7): DSGVTQTPKHLITATGQRVTLRCSPRSGDLSVYWYQQSLDQGLQFLIQYYNGEERAKGNILERFSAQQFPDLHSELNLSSLELGDSALYFCASSVGPPSSYEQYFGPGTRLTVT.

The chain is built from TRBV28 and TRBJ1-6; no clear D. The CDR3 has 16 amino acids. Trimming left V 6 bases short and J 0 bases short, with 12 bases between. The germline V gene encodes CDR1 MDHEN and CDR2 SYDVKM. The CDR3 region has the DNA TGTGCCAGCAGCTATACCGGGAGCTCCTATAATTCACCCCTCCACTTT. Translating it yields CASSYTGSSYNSPLHF.

The genes are TRBV5-8 and TRBJ2-7; TRBD1 might be the D (6 bases). This CDR3 comprises 15 residues. V lost 3 bases to trimming and J lost 4 bases, with 17 bases between them. Germline V gene data show CDR1 as SGHTS and CDR2 as YDEGEE. CDR3 in DNA: TGTGCCAGCAGCTGGTTAGGGGGAAAGGAGTACGAGCAGTACTTC. As protein: CASSWLGGKEYEQYF.

The V gene is TRBV10-3, the J gene TRBJ2-7; TRBD2 matches 7 bases. This CDR3 has 15 residues. The V gene end was trimmed by 6 bases and the J gene end by 3 bases; junction bases not matched to a gene: 11. Germline V gene lookup returns CDR1 ENHRY and CDR2 SYGVKD. The CDR3 protein is CAISYKGGTDYEQYF. The CDR3 nucleotides are TGTGCCATCAGCTACAAGGGAGGGACCGACTACGAGCAGTACTTC.

The rearrangement joins TRBV4-2 to TRBJ1-4; no definite D call. Germline assignment: CDR1 LGHNA and CDR2 YNFKEQ. The CDR3 is 18 residues long. The V end lost 0 bases, the J end lost 0 bases, and 14 bases lay between the germline ends. The CDR3 region is CASSQEFGRLSTNEKLFF. The DNA of the CDR3 is TGTGCCAGCAGCCAAGAGTTTGGCAGACTATCAACTAATGAAAAACTGTTTTTT.

This clone appeared once. The chain combines TRBV13 with TRBJ2-6; a possible D gene is TRBD1 (5 bases). Trimming pared 5 bases from V and 0 bases from J, leaving 11 bases between. The CDR3 length is 16 residues. Germline V gene sequence: CDR1 PRHDT, CDR2 FYEKMQ (reference sequence). The CDR3 loop reads CASSRTQFSGANVLTF. CDR3 nucleotides: TGTGCCAGCAGCCGGACACAGTTCTCTGGGGCCAACGTCCTGACTTTC.

This clone was picked up a small number of times. The chain links TRBV10-1 to TRBJ2-1, with a possible D match to TRBD2 (5 bases). Trimming took off 5 bases at V and 3 bases at J, with 5 bases between the two ends. Looked up from germline, CDR1 is WNHNN and CDR2 is SYGVQD (reference sequence). The CDR3 loop spans 12 amino acids. The CDR3 region has the DNA TGCGCCAGCAGTCGGGACTACAATGAGCAGTTCTTC. Amino acids: CASSRDYNEQFF.

V is TRBV18 and J is TRBJ2-5; 10 positions agree with TRBD2. Trimming took 2 bases from V and 1 from J; bases not matched to a gene: 4. Germline V lookup: CDR1 KGHSH, CDR2 LQKENI. The CDR3 consists of 16 residues. Here the CDR3 reads CASSPSLAGGQETQYF. The CDR3, as DNA: TGTGCCAGCTCACCATCCTTAGCGGGAGGCCAAGAGACCCAGTACTTC.

The gene calls are TRBV5-1 and TRBJ2-2; tentative D call: TRBD1 (5 bases). CDR1 and CDR2 from the germline V gene are SGHRS and YFSETQ. Trimming left V 1 base short and J 4 bases short, with 8 bases between. CDR3 length: 14 residues. CDR3: CASSLLRGTGELFF. The CDR3 bases are TGCGCCAGCAGCTTGCTTAGGGGCACCGGGGAGCTGTTTTTT.

The chain joins TRBV2 to TRBJ2-2; D perhaps matches TRBD2 (6 bases). The germline gives CDR1 SNHLY, CDR2 FYNNEI. Trimming shortened V by 6 bases and J by 4 bases, and 15 bases separated the two germline ends. CDR3 size: 15 residues. The DNA for the CDR3 is TGTGCCAGCAGGTTGACGGGAGTAGGCACCGGGGAGCTGTTTTTT. Protein sequence: CASRLTGVGTGELFF.

CDR3 DNA: TGCGCCAGCAGCCAAGATTGGGTAGCGGGTGACTACGAGCAGTACTTC. Translating it yields CASSQDWVAGDYEQYF. The V call is TRBV4-1, the J call TRBJ2-7, with TRBD2 identical over 7 bases. The CDR3 extends over 16 amino acids. CDR1 MGHRA and CDR2 YSYEKL come from the germline V gene. The junction had 8 bases not matched to a gene; V was cut back by 0 bases and J by 3 bases.

The chain uses TRBV10-2 and TRBJ1-5; 8 nucleotides agree with TRBD1. The germline gives CDR1 WSHSY, CDR2 SAAADI. V gave up 8 bases and J gave up 3 bases; unmatched junction bases: 3. The CDR3 has 13 amino acids. The CDR3 protein is CASRDRSNQPQHF. CDR3 nucleotide sequence: TGCGCCAGCCGGGACAGGTCCAATCAGCCCCAGCATTTT.